This T cell receptor beta chain was profiled in a study of blood T cell repertoires in COVID-19. Study information: Material from acute and convalescent COVID-19 was sourced from the United States, Italy and Spain.

CDR3 length: 15 residues. Germline CDR1 reads MGHRA; CDR2 reads YSYEKL. The V segment lost 5 bases and the J segment 1 base; nucleotides outside the gene matches: 6. Repertoires were generated with immunoSEQ multiplex PCR, while TCRdb's copy carries only in-frame clones and drops some. In the table there are about 220,000 clones, approximately 83% of which are singletons. Participant age was 18 to 89 years, and participants resided in approximately 25 US areas. Cohort assignment relied on participant-reported clinical history. The sample consisted of PBMCs or T cells enriched from blood (not recorded which). This clonotype originated in a woman in her thirties or forties with acute COVID-19. V usage is TRBV4-1 and J usage is TRBJ1-1; 8 nucleotides agree with TRBD1. CDR3 sequence (DNA): TGCGCCAGCAGCGAGTTCGACAGGGGGAACACTGAAGCTTTCTTT. This codes for CASSEFDRGNTEAFF.